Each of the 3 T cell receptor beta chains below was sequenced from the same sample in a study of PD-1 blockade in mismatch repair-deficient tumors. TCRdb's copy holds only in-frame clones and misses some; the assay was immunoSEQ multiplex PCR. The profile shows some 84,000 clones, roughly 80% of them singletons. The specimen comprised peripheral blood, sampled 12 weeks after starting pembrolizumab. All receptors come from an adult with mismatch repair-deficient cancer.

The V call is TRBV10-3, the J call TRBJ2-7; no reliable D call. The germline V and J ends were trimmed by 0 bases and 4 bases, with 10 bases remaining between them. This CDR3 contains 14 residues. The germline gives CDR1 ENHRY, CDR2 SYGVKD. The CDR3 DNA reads TGTGCCATCAGTGAGTCTCCCAGCGTATACGAGCAGTACTTC. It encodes CAISESPSVYEQYF.

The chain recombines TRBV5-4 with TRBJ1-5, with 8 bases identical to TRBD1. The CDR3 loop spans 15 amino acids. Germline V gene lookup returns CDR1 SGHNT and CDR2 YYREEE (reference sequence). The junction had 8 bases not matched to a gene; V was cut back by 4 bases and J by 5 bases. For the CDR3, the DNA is TGTGCCAGCAGCGCTACAGGGGGGAGAGATCAGCCCCAGCATTTT. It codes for CASSATGGRDQPQHF. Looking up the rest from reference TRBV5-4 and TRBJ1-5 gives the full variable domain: ETGVTQSPTHLIKTRGQQVTLRCSSQSGHNTVSWYQQALGQGPQFIFQYYREEENGRGNFPPRFSGLQFPNYSSELNVNALELDDSALYLCASSATGGRDQPQHFGDGTRLSIL.

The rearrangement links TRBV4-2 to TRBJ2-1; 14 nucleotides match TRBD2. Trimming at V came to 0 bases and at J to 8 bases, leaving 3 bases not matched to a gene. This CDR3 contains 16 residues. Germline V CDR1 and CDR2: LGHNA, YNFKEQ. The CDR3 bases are TGTGCCAGCAGCCAAGATTGGGGACTAGCGGGAGATGAGCAGTTCTTC. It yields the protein CASSQDWGLAGDEQFF.